The 32 T cell receptor beta chains given below trace back to one sample, sequenced in a study of blood T cell repertoires in COVID-19. TCRdb's table, derived via immunoSEQ multiplex PCR, lists solely in-frame clones and lacks some. In the table there are 300,000 to 450,000 clones, more than 75% of which are singletons. Sequencing input: peripheral blood. The receptors were gathered from a human donor with acute or convalescent COVID-19. The donor label of this sample is uncertain.

The chain recombines TRBV6-5 with TRBJ2-7, with 8 bases matching TRBD1. The CDR3 loop spans 15 amino acids. The V segment lost 5 bases and the J segment 3 bases; nucleotides outside the gene matches: 9. Per germline, CDR1 MNHEY and CDR2 SVGAGI. CDR3 protein: CASSTRTGKYYEQYF. CDR3 DNA sequence: TGTGCCAGCAGTACGCGGACAGGGAAGTACTACGAGCAGTACTTC.

The chain is built from TRBV7-8 and TRBJ1-3; TRBD1 might be the D (5 bases). The CDR3 is 14 residues long. Germline assignment: CDR1 SGHVS and CDR2 FQNEAQ. Deletions cut 1 base from V and 2 bases from J, with 6 bases between. The CDR3 DNA reads TGTGCCAGCAGCTTAGTGACAGCTGGAAACACCATATATTTT. This encodes CASSLVTAGNTIYF.

The sample holds one count of this clone. This chain connects TRBV7-6 to TRBJ1-4; D may be TRBD1 (5 bases). Germline V gives CDR1 SGHVS, CDR2 FNYEAQ. Trimming removed 4 bases at V and 12 bases at J, with 9 bases between. This CDR3 comprises 11 residues. CDR3 loop: CASSSAGQLFF. The CDR3 DNA follows: TGTGCCAGCAGCTCGGCGGGACAACTGTTTTTT.

CDR3 in amino acids: CASTSPRTARGYKQYF. The DNA of the CDR3 is TGTGCCAGCACCTCCCCCCGGACAGCCAGGGGATATAAGCAGTACTTC. The V and J genes are TRBV27 and TRBJ2-7, with TRBD1 as a possible D gene (6 bases). Germline CDR1 MNHEY, CDR2 SMNVEV (reference sequence). V was pared by 7 bases and J by 8 bases, with 27 bases between. This CDR3 has 16 amino acids.

The chain joins TRBV19 to TRBJ2-4; maybe TRBD1 (5 bases). V lost 5 bases and J lost 4, with 15 bases in between. Germline values: CDR1 LNHDA, CDR2 SQIVND (reference sequence). The CDR3 contains 15 residues. This chain's CDR3 is CASSPGQQTKNIQYF. The CDR3 nucleotides read TGTGCCAGTAGTCCTGGACAACAGACGAAAAACATTCAGTACTTC.

The CDR3 bases are TGTGCCACCAGCAGAGATTACATACACTCTGGAAACACCATATATTTT. It specifies CATSRDYIHSGNTIYF. V usage is TRBV15 and J usage is TRBJ1-3; no clear D. Germline CDR1 and CDR2: LNHNV and YYDKDF (reference sequence). The V end was cut by 0 bases, the J end by 0 bases, with 9 bases between. The CDR3 runs to 16 residues.

This clone showed up just a few times. This CDR3 is CASSLRRGGIVSYTF. CDR3 DNA: TGTGCCAGCAGTTTAAGAAGGGGAGGGATAGTGAGCTACACCTTC. The J gene is TRBJ1-2, the V gene TRBV28; D is perhaps TRBD1 (5 bases). The CDR3 has 15 amino acids. Germline CDR1 reads MDHEN; CDR2 reads SYDVKM. Trimming took 2 bases from V and 9 from J, leaving 19 bases between them.

CDR3 residues: CASSLGGAGNTEAFF. CDR3 DNA sequence: TGCGCCAGCAGCTTGGGTGGGGCCGGGAACACTGAAGCTTTCTTT. The chain uses TRBV5-1 and TRBJ1-1, with a possible D match to TRBD1 (5 bases). V was shortened by 0 bases and J by 1 base, with 10 bases between the two germline ends. The CDR3 has 15 amino acids. Germline values: CDR1 SGHRS, CDR2 YFSETQ. Full variable domain (missing parts from reference TRBV5-1 and TRBJ1-1): KAGVTQTPRYLIKTRGQQVTLSCSPISGHRSVSWYQQTPGQGLQFLFEYFSETQRNKGNFPGRFSGRQFSNSRSEMNVSTLELGDSALYLCASSLGGAGNTEAFFGQGTRLTVV.

The chain joins TRBV6-5 to TRBJ1-6; D remains ambiguous. Germline CDR1 reads MNHEY; CDR2 reads SVGAGI. The CDR3 runs 14 residues. V gave up 11 bases and J gave up 3 bases, with 14 bases separating them. In DNA, the CDR3 is TGTGCCGGCTGGACTGGGAACTATAATTCACCCCTCCACTTT. Translating it yields CAGWTGNYNSPLHF.

CDR3 nucleotides: TGTGCCAGCAGCGTCACCGGGACAGGACATGTCGGGGAGCTGTTTTTT. Protein: CASSVTGTGHVGELFF. V gene TRBV5-8 combines with J gene TRBJ2-2; 8 bases are shared with TRBD1. The V gene end was trimmed by 4 bases and the J gene end by 7 bases; junction bases not matched to a gene: 12. Germline V CDR1 and CDR2: SGHTS, YDEGEE. The CDR3 loop spans 16 amino acids.

V is TRBV5-4 and J is TRBJ2-5, with D perhaps TRBD1 (6 bases). CDR1 and CDR2 (germline): SGHNT, YYREEE (reference sequence). Between the trimmed V and J ends, which lost 1 base and 1 base, there was a span of 8 bases. This CDR3 has 14 amino acids. CDR3 DNA: TGTGCCAGCAGCTTGACAGGGCCCCAAGAGACCCAGTACTTC. Protein sequence: CASSLTGPQETQYF.

This clone was counted a few times. The chain couples TRBV2 to TRBJ1-2; D gene ambiguous. Trimming cost V 7 bases and J 6 bases, with 15 bases left between them. The CDR3 extends over 13 amino acids. In germline, CDR1 is SNHLY, CDR2 FYNNEI. CDR3 in amino acids: CASTFEGRNGYTF. CDR3 in DNA: TGTGCCAGCACTTTTGAGGGAAGGAATGGCTACACCTTC.

V gene TRBV5-1 combines with J gene TRBJ1-3; D remains ambiguous. The CDR3 covers 14 residues. The germline V gene encodes CDR1 SGHRS and CDR2 YFSETQ. The V end was cut by 0 bases, the J end by 0 bases, with 4 bases between. The CDR3 protein is CASSLEYSGNTIYF. CDR3 coding DNA: TGCGCCAGCAGCTTGGAATACTCTGGAAACACCATATATTTT.

J is TRBJ1-6 and V is TRBV28, with D maybe TRBD1 (5 bases). The CDR3 sequence is 14 residues long. Germline V gene sequence: CDR1 MDHEN, CDR2 SYDVKM. The V end was cut by 6 bases, the J end by 7 bases, with 13 bases between. CDR3 protein: CASSRQGVNSPLHF. The CDR3 nucleotides read TGTGCCAGCAGCCGCCAGGGTGTGAATTCACCCCTCCACTTT.

This clone showed up just a few times. Other DNA sequences in this sample translate to the same CDR3. This chain joins TRBV5-1 and TRBJ2-1; D may be TRBD2 (6 bases). The CDR3 length is 16 residues. The V gene lost 4 bases and the J gene lost 1 base, with 15 bases spanning the gap. In germline, CDR1 is SGHRS, CDR2 YFSETQ. CDR3 sequence reads: CASSLTSGGSYNEQFF. CDR3 nucleotide sequence: TGCGCCAGCAGCCTAACGTCCGGGGGTTCCTACAATGAGCAGTTCTTC. The whole variable domain, remainder taken from reference TRBV5-1 and TRBJ2-1, is KAGVTQTPRYLIKTRGQQVTLSCSPISGHRSVSWYQQTPGQGLQFLFEYFSETQRNKGNFPGRFSGRQFSNSRSEMNVSTLELGDSALYLCASSLTSGGSYNEQFFGPGTRLTVL.

The chain has TRBV28 and TRBJ1-1; 7 bases are a match to TRBD1. CDR3 length: 14 amino acids. CDR1 and CDR2 (germline): MDHEN, SYDVKM. Trimming at V came to 8 bases and at J to 0 bases, leaving 6 bases not matched to a gene. The CDR3 spells CASRSGQMNTEAFF. CDR3 DNA sequence: TGTGCCAGCCGATCGGGACAGATGAACACTGAAGCTTTCTTT.

J is TRBJ2-2 and V is TRBV4-1; the D gene is possibly TRBD1 (6 bases). V lost 4 bases and J 6 bases, leaving 15 bases between the germline ends. There are 15 residues in the CDR3. Germline V gene sequence: CDR1 MGHRA, CDR2 YSYEKL. In DNA form, the CDR3 reads TGCGCCAGCAGCCGTCAGTTACAGGGTTCCGGGGAGCTGTTTTTT. It yields the protein CASSRQLQGSGELFF.

The rearrangement links TRBV11-2 to TRBJ2-2, with TRBD2 identical over 7 bases. The CDR3 covers 16 residues. Unmatched junction bases numbered 8, after V lost 5 bases and J lost 2 bases. Germline V gene sequence: CDR1 SGHAT, CDR2 FQNNGV. In DNA form, the CDR3 reads TGTGCCAGCAGCCAAAGGGCGGGGGTCAACACCGGGGAGCTGTTTTTT. Encoded protein: CASSQRAGVNTGELFF.

The CDR3 DNA reads as TGTGCCAGCAGCTTATTCCTCACGGGCCGAGGAGGAGACATTCAGTACTTC. It is translated as CASSLFLTGRGGDIQYF. This chain connects TRBV7-9 to TRBJ2-4; a weak D match, TRBD2 (5 bases). Trimming took 2 bases from V and 8 from J, leaving 22 bases between them. This CDR3 contains 17 residues. Germline-derived CDR1 and CDR2 are SEHNR and FQNEAQ (reference sequence).

The chain combines TRBV11-2 with TRBJ2-2; 10 bases match TRBD2. Germline V lookup: CDR1 SGHAT, CDR2 FQNNGV. The CDR3 totals 16 residues. V shed 6 bases, J shed 5 bases, and the junction held 9 bases outside the gene matches. This CDR3 reads CASSPPGLAPTGELFF. Written as DNA, the CDR3 is TGTGCCAGCAGTCCCCCGGGACTAGCGCCGACCGGGGAGCTGTTTTTT.

The chain combines TRBV10-3 with TRBJ1-5, with unresolved D. V was pared by 2 bases and J by 9 bases, with 14 bases between. CDR1 is ENHRY, CDR2 SYGVKD, per germline. This CDR3 region has 14 residues. This CDR3 is CAISEIGSPGPQHF. The CDR3 region has the DNA TGTGCCATCAGTGAGATTGGGTCCCCAGGGCCCCAGCATTTT.

The CDR3 is CASSQGSDNQPQHF. The CDR3 DNA follows: TGTGCCAGCTCCCAGGGCTCAGACAATCAGCCCCAGCATTTT. The chain employs TRBV18 and TRBJ1-5, with D perhaps TRBD1 (5 bases). V lost 6 bases, J lost 3 bases, and 12 bases lay in between. The CDR3 contains 14 residues. Germline V lookup: CDR1 KGHSH, CDR2 LQKENI.

The gene calls are TRBV11-2 and TRBJ1-1; the D is unclear. This CDR3 contains 13 residues. Trimming shortened V by 1 base and J by 1 base, and 4 bases separated the two germline ends. Germline loops: CDR1 SGHAT, CDR2 FQNNGV. The CDR3 bases are TGTGCCAGCAGCTTAGGCAGGAACACTGAAGCTTTCTTT. Its protein product is CASSLGRNTEAFF.

V and J are TRBV30 and TRBJ1-2; the match to TRBD1 covers 7 bases. Germline lookup yields CDR1 GTSNPN and CDR2 SVGIG (reference sequence). The V and J ends lost 5 bases and 2 bases, in that order; junction bases with no gene match: 8. This CDR3 spans 14 amino acids. CDR3 coding DNA: TGTGCCTGGGTTCCGGACAGGCTAAACTATGGCTACACCTTC. Translating gives CAWVPDRLNYGYTF.

V gene TRBV7-6 combines with J gene TRBJ2-5, with a tentative D call TRBD1 (5 bases). The CDR3 runs 12 residues. Germline V gene sequence: CDR1 SGHVS, CDR2 FNYEAQ. V was shortened by 4 bases and J by 7 bases, with 10 bases between the two germline ends. This CDR3 is CASSSSRGTQYF. The CDR3 DNA sequence: TGTGCCAGCAGCTCATCAAGGGGGACCCAGTACTTC. The full variable domain, completed using reference TRBV7-6 and TRBJ2-5, is GAGVSQSPRYKVTKRGQDVALRCDPISGHVSLYWYRQALGQGPEFLTYFNYEAQQDKSGLPNDRFSAERPEGSISTLTIQRTEQRDSAMYRCASSSSRGTQYFGPGTRLLVL.

The chain joins TRBV2 to TRBJ2-5; 7 nucleotides line up with TRBD1. V trimming: 5 bases; J trimming: 4 bases; junction bases outside the gene matches: 10. This CDR3 has 15 residues. Germline-derived CDR1 and CDR2 are SNHLY and FYNNEI. The CDR3 here is CASSPIDRVGETQYF. The DNA of the CDR3 is TGTGCCAGCAGTCCCATCGACAGGGTTGGAGAGACCCAGTACTTC.

A few counts support this clone. V gene TRBV5-1 combines with J gene TRBJ1-3, with TRBD1 matching 7 bases. The CDR3 has 16 residues. The V and J ends lost 0 bases and 0 bases, in that order; junction bases with no gene match: 3. Looked up from germline, CDR1 is SGHRS and CDR2 is YFSETQ. The CDR3 coding sequence is TGCGCCAGCAGCTTGGGGGGGACAGACTCTGGAAACACCATATATTTT. Protein sequence: CASSLGGTDSGNTIYF.

This clone was counted ten times or more. V usage is TRBV7-2 and J usage is TRBJ2-7; D may be TRBD1 (5 bases). Germline values: CDR1 SGHTA, CDR2 FQGNSA. This CDR3 is built from 15 residues. Between the trimmed V and J ends, which lost 1 base and 2 bases, there was a span of 12 bases. CDR3 DNA sequence: TGTGCCAGCAGCTTAGATCGGACACGAACCTACGAGCAGTACTTC. It codes for CASSLDRTRTYEQYF. Full variable domain (remainder filled in from reference TRBV7-2 and TRBJ2-7): GAGVSQSPSNKVTEKGKDVELRCDPISGHTALYWYRQSLGQGLEFLIYFQGNSAPDKSGLPSDRFSAERTGGSVSTLTIQRTQQEDSAVYLCASSLDRTRTYEQYFGPGTRLTVT.

The gene calls are TRBV6-1 and TRBJ1-2; D is perhaps TRBD1 (6 bases). V was clipped by 2 bases and J by 8 bases, with 18 bases between them. Germline CDR1 is MNHNS and CDR2 is SASEGT. The CDR3 covers 15 residues. CDR3 sequence reads: CASSEPGQPGRGYTF. CDR3 coding DNA: TGTGCCAGCAGTGAACCAGGACAGCCCGGGCGGGGCTACACCTTC.

The chain has TRBV7-8 and TRBJ2-3; D remains unclear. This CDR3 contains 12 residues. V lost 1 base to trimming and J lost 4 bases, with 3 bases between them. In germline, CDR1 is SGHVS, CDR2 FQNEAQ. In DNA, the CDR3 is TGTGCCAGCAGCTTAGTCTCAGATACGCAGTATTTT. Its translation: CASSLVSDTQYF.

The V call is TRBV7-2, the J call TRBJ2-7; 11 bases map to TRBD1. V dropped 10 bases and J dropped 6; count of bases not matched to a gene: 11. The CDR3 spans 14 residues. Germline lookup yields CDR1 SGHTA and CDR2 FQGNSA. In DNA form, the CDR3 reads TGTGCCACCCAGCCGGGACAGGGGGTCGGCGAGCAGTACTTC. Its protein is CATQPGQGVGEQYF. The entire variable domain, with the rest obtained from reference TRBV7-2 and TRBJ2-7, is as follows: GAGVSQSPSNKVTEKGKDVELRCDPISGHTALYWYRQSLGQGLEFLIYFQGNSAPDKSGLPSDRFSAERTGGSVSTLTIQRTQQEDSAVYLCATQPGQGVGEQYFGPGTRLTVT.

J is TRBJ2-4 and V is TRBV6-1; a possible D gene is TRBD1 (5 bases). Germline assignment: CDR1 MNHNS and CDR2 SASEGT. The CDR3 is made up of 15 amino acids. V was cut by 0 bases and J by 8 bases, with 14 bases left in between. CDR3 in amino acids: CASSEAGQGRHIQYF. As DNA, the CDR3 is TGTGCCAGCAGTGAAGCGGGGCAGGGTAGACACATTCAGTACTTC.